The clone carrying this T cell receptor beta chain was seen ten or more times. Its antigen is not identified. Germline lookup yields CDR1 MNHNS and CDR2 SASEGT. With V trimmed by 7 bases and J by 1 base, 15 bases remained unmatched. The length of the CDR3 is 17 residues. This specimen belongs to a study of T cells in Graves' hyperthyroidism and ophthalmopathy. Broader study findings: Stable hyperthyroidism was told apart from ophthalmopathy by a model built on 13 V-J features. The majority of expanded thyroid clonotypes above 0.001 also appeared in blood.

Amplification of TCR beta CDR3 regions was performed using RNA transcripts as template. The TCR CDR3 first-round RT-PCR relied on the HTBI primer set. TCRdb re-derived calls from the multiplex PCR reads in MiXCR, one entry per CDR3 protein. The data contain approximately 380,000 distinct CDR3 sequences, approximately 17% of them singletons. The sequence was collected from a man aged 18 to 29 with Graves' ophthalmopathy. Sequenced: blood. The chain joins TRBV6-1 to TRBJ1-2; 7 nucleotides match TRBD1. CDR3 sequence: CASTFYPGQWGNYGYTF. In DNA, the CDR3 is TGTGCCAGCACCTTCTACCCGGGACAGTGGGGTAACTATGGCTACACCTTC.